This is a list of T cell receptor beta chains from one sample in a study of shared clonotypes between healthy human individuals. The assay was immunoSEQ multiplex PCR, and TCRdb's table has in-frame clones only and misses some. Among 980,000 or so clones listed, about three quarters were seen once. Input material: memory CD4+ T cells sorted from blood. Source of these receptors: a man younger than 35 in good health. CDR3s include the opening cysteine and the closing phenylalanine or tryptophan. A D gene is named only where the DNA matches it firmly. The size field is filled for only some rows; it gives once, few, many or a size class.

clone_size	v_call	d_call	j_call	cdr3_aa	cdr3_nt
NA	TRBV6-1	NA	TRBJ1-1	CASRWRGDTEAFF	TGTGCCAGCAGGTGGCGGGGTGACACTGAAGCTTTCTTT
once	TRBV6-5	NA	TRBJ1-1	CASSRGVEAFF	TGTGCCAGCAGTAGGGGGGTTGAAGCTTTCTTT
NA	TRBV5-1	TRBD2	TRBJ2-7	CASSLGTSGSYEQYF	TGCGCCAGCAGCTTGGGGACTAGCGGTTCCTACGAGCAGTACTTC
NA	TRBV7-6	TRBD1	TRBJ1-1	CASSLQTGGTEAFF	TGTGCCAGCAGCTTACAGACAGGGGGGACTGAAGCTTTCTTT
NA	TRBV28	TRBD2	TRBJ2-3	CASSQTSGSTDTQYF	TGTGCCAGCAGTCAAACTAGCGGAAGCACAGATACGCAGTATTTT
NA	TRBV27	TRBD1	TRBJ2-1	CASSLEGGPSYNEQFF	TGTGCCAGCAGTTTAGAAGGGGGCCCCTCCTACAATGAGCAGTTCTTC
once	TRBV2	TRBD1	TRBJ1-1	CASIAGTGFKAFF	TGTGCCAGCATTGCCGGGACAGGGTTTAAAGCTTTCTTT
NA	TRBV2	TRBD1	TRBJ1-6	CASSVEKGANNSPLHF	TGTGCCAGCAGTGTGGAAAAGGGGGCTAACAATTCACCCCTACACTTT
NA	TRBV30	TRBD1	TRBJ2-7	CAWSGQGPYEQYF	TGTGCCTGGAGCGGACAGGGTCCTTACGAGCAGTACTTC
once	TRBV4-1	NA	TRBJ2-4	CASSQDGRGVRGNIQYF	TGCGCCAGCAGCCAAGATGGCAGGGGGGTCCGGGGAAACATTCAGTACTTC
NA	TRBV10-3	NA	TRBJ2-2	CATGTGTGELFF	TGTGCCACCGGAACAGGGACCGGGGAGCTGTTTTTT
once	TRBV5-1	NA	TRBJ1-1	CASAPGTAAEAFF	TGCGCCAGCGCCCCTGGGACGGCGGCCGAGGCTTTCTTT
NA	TRBV5-1	TRBD2	TRBJ2-5	CASSSGLALGETQYF	TGCGCCAGCAGCTCTGGACTAGCCCTGGGAGAGACCCAGTACTTC
NA	TRBV19	NA	TRBJ2-5	CASSIAAGETQYF	TGTGCCAGTAGTATAGCCGCCGGGGAGACCCAGTACTTC
NA	TRBV7-9	TRBD2	TRBJ2-1	CASSASGSSYNEQFF	TGTGCCAGCAGCGCGAGCGGGAGCTCCTACAATGAGCAGTTCTTC
few	TRBV18	TRBD1	TRBJ2-1	CASSTGMGNEQFF	TGTGCCAGCTCGACAGGGATGGGCAATGAGCAGTTCTTC
NA	TRBV4-1	NA	TRBJ1-2	CASSQSGTNYGYTF	TGCGCCAGCAGCCAAAGCGGGACTAACTATGGCTACACCTTC
few	TRBV2	NA	TRBJ2-1	CASSEAPGAGEQFF	TGTGCCAGCAGTGAAGCGCCCGGTGCGGGTGAGCAGTTCTTC
few	TRBV30	NA	TRBJ1-6	CAWSLQGSPLHF	TGTGCCTGGAGCCTTCAGGGCTCACCCCTCCACTTT
NA	TRBV7-6	TRBD2	TRBJ2-3	CASSPSGGSTDTQYF	TGTGCCAGCAGCCCGAGCGGGGGAAGCACAGATACGCAGTATTTT
NA	TRBV5-6	NA	TRBJ1-6	CASSLGRKLMNSPLHF	TGTGCCAGCAGCCTGGGGAGAAAGTTGATGAATTCACCCCTCCACTTT
NA	TRBV4-3	NA	TRBJ2-2	CASSLQEVDTGELFF	TGCGCCAGCAGCCTCCAGGAGGTGGATACCGGGGAGCTGTTTTTT
NA	TRBV5-8	NA	TRBJ2-1	CASSRDRQGNEQFF	TGTGCCAGCAGCCGAGACAGGCAGGGCAATGAGCAGTTCTTC
NA	TRBV5-1	NA	TRBJ2-7	CASSFGVGRSYEQYF	TGCGCCAGCAGCTTCGGGGTGGGTCGCTCCTACGAGCAGTACTTC
NA	TRBV27	NA	TRBJ2-2	CASSLSGWNTGELFF	TGTGCCAGCAGTTTATCAGGTTGGAACACCGGGGAGCTGTTTTTT